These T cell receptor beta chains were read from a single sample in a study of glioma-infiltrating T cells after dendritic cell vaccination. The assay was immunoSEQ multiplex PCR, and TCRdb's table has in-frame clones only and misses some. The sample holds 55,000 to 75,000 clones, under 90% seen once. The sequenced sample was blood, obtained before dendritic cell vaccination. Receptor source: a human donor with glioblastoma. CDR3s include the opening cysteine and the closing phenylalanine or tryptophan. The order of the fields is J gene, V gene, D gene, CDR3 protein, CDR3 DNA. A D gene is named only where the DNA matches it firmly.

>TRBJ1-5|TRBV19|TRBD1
CASSTGQWNQPQHF
TGTGCCAGTAGCACGGGACAGTGGAATCAGCCCCAGCATTTT
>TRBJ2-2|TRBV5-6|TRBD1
CASSSIWTGLNTGELFF
TGTGCCAGCAGCTCCATTTGGACAGGCTTGAACACCGGGGAGCTGTTTTTT
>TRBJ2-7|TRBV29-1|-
CSVGEYNEQYF
TGCAGCGTTGGAGAATACAACGAGCAGTACTTC
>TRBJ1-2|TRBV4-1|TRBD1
CASSQGGQGVPGYTF
TGCGCCAGCAGCCAAGGTGGACAGGGTGTACCCGGCTACACCTTC
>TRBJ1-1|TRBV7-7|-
CASSHNADSEAFF
TGTGCTAGCAGCCACAACGCGGACAGTGAAGCTTTCTTT
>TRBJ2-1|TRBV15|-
CATSRDRGAAGNNEQFF
TGTGCCACCAGCAGAGATAGGGGGGCAGCGGGGAACAATGAGCAGTTCTTC
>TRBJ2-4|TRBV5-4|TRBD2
CASSLALAGGVIQYF
TGTGCCAGCAGCTTGGCCCTAGCGGGGGGCGTTATTCAGTACTTC
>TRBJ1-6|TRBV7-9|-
CASSLGGQGNSPLHF
TGTGCCAGCAGCTTAGGAGGGCAGGGGAATTCACCCCTCCACTTT
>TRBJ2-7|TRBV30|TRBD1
CAFQTGGSYEQYF
TGTGCCTTCCAGACAGGGGGGTCCTACGAGCAGTACTTC
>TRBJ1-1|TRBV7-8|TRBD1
CASSLAQGPEAFF
TGTGCCAGCAGCTTAGCACAGGGGCCTGAAGCTTTCTTT
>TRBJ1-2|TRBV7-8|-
CASSLGPVRYGYTF
TGTGCCAGCAGCTTAGGCCCAGTTCGCTATGGCTACACCTTC
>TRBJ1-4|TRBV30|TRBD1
CAGRGQGGEKLFF
TGTGCCGGGAGGGGGCAGGGCGGTGAAAAACTGTTTTTT
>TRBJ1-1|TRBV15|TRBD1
CATSREYRGDTEAFF
TGTGCCACCAGCAGAGAGTACAGGGGCGACACTGAAGCTTTCTTT
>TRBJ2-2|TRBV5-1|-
CASSLPGASNTGELFF
TGCGCCAGCAGCTTACCGGGAGCCTCTAACACCGGGGAGCTGTTTTTT
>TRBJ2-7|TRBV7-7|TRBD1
CASSLDRGPYEQYF
TGTGCCAGCAGCTTAGATAGGGGGCCGTACGAGCAGTACTTC